What follows are 12 T cell receptor beta chains derived from one specimen sequenced in a study of blood T cell repertoires in COVID-19. Repertoires were generated with immunoSEQ multiplex PCR, while TCRdb's copy carries only in-frame clones and drops some. This sample has tens of thousands of clones, with about two thirds found just once. The sample comprised peripheral blood. Source of these receptors: a woman aged 80 or over with acute or convalescent COVID-19.

The chain couples TRBV7-2 to TRBJ2-2; 8 nucleotides match TRBD2. The J segment lost 0 bases and the V segment lost 5 bases, leaving 5 bases of the junction unmatched. This CDR3 contains 16 residues. Germline V CDR1 and CDR2: SGHTA, FQGNSA. The CDR3 sequence is CASSLTSGANTGELFF. The CDR3 DNA follows: TGTGCCAGCAGCCTCACTAGCGGTGCGAACACCGGGGAGCTGTTTTTT.

V gene TRBV19 combines with J gene TRBJ2-2, with D perhaps matching TRBD2 (6 bases). CDR3 length equals 14 residues. In germline, CDR1 is LNHDA, CDR2 SQIVND (reference sequence). V lost 2 bases and J lost 5, with 9 bases in between. CDR3 bases: TGTGCCAGTAGTATAAGACTAGTTACCGGGGAGCTGTTTTTT. Residues: CASSIRLVTGELFF.

The V and J genes are TRBV30 and TRBJ1-1; no reliable D call. The V end was cut by 2 bases, the J end by 1 base, with 5 bases between. CDR3 size: 12 residues. CDR1 and CDR2 (germline): GTSNPN, SVGIG (reference sequence). CDR3 DNA sequence: TGTGCCTGGAGTCGACAGAACACTGAAGCTTTCTTT. It translates to CAWSRQNTEAFF.

This rearrangement joins TRBV11-3 to TRBJ2-7, with TRBD1 as a possible D gene (5 bases). V lost 3 bases and J 6 bases, leaving 12 bases between the germline ends. CDR1 is SGHNT, CDR2 YENEEA, per germline. This CDR3 is 13 amino acids long. The CDR3 is CASSLAGYGEQYF. CDR3 sequence (DNA): TGTGCCAGCAGCTTGGCAGGGTACGGCGAGCAGTACTTC.

This chain links TRBV5-1 with TRBJ2-7; a possible D gene is TRBD1 (7 bases). Looked up from germline, CDR1 is SGHRS and CDR2 is YFSETQ. This CDR3 spans 13 amino acids. Trimming left V 7 bases short and J 2 bases short, with 13 bases between. As DNA, the CDR3 is TGCGCCAGCCGGACAGGAGGGGCCTACGAGCAGTACTTC. Its protein product is CASRTGGAYEQYF.

This rearrangement joins TRBV20-1 to TRBJ1-5; D is perhaps TRBD1 (5 bases). V lost 3 bases and J lost 3, with 9 bases in between. The CDR3 runs to 13 residues. CDR1 and CDR2 from the germline V gene are DFQATT and SNEGSKA (reference sequence). The CDR3 sequence is CSASWDFNQPQHF. The CDR3 DNA reads as TGCAGTGCTAGTTGGGACTTCAATCAGCCCCAGCATTTT.

Many counts were recorded for this clone. At one of its ends the junction is not consistent with the germline gene, which may arise from a read error. V and J are TRBV2 and TRBJ1-1; D might be TRBD1 (6 bases). The CDR3 spans 14 residues. Germline CDR1 is SNHLY and CDR2 is FYNNEI. CDR3 residues: CASNEDRMNTEAFF. The CDR3 DNA sequence: TGTGCCAGCAATGAAGACAGGATGAACACTGAAGCTTTCTTT. The variable domain in full, with the rest retrieved from reference TRBV2 and TRBJ1-1, is EPEVTQTPSHQVTQMGQEVILRCVPISNHLYFYWYRQILGQKVEFLVSFYNNEISEKSEIFDDQFSVERPDGSNFTLKIRSTKLEDSAMYFCASNEDRMNTEAFFGQGTRLTVV.

This chain uses TRBV7-8 with TRBJ2-5; D remains ambiguous. This CDR3 spans 15 amino acids. Germline V lookup: CDR1 SGHVS, CDR2 FQNEAQ. V was shortened by 0 bases and J by 5 bases, with 13 bases between the two germline ends. The CDR3 spells CASSLARRFGETQYF. CDR3 coding DNA: TGTGCCAGCAGCTTAGCGCGCAGGTTCGGTGAGACCCAGTACTTC.

The chain combines TRBV5-1 with TRBJ2-1, with 11 bases fitting TRBD2. The CDR3 has 15 residues. Unmatched junction bases numbered 6, after V lost 1 base and J lost 9 bases. Per germline, CDR1 SGHRS and CDR2 YFSETQ. Here the CDR3 DNA reads TGCGCCAGCAGCTTGATAGCGGGAGGGCAGGGTGAGCAGTTCTTC. Amino acid sequence: CASSLIAGGQGEQFF.

The rearrangement uses TRBV6-5 and TRBJ2-5, with TRBD1 matching 7 bases. CDR1 MNHEY and CDR2 SVGAGI come from the germline V gene. With 2 bases clipped from V and 4 bases from J, the junction kept 10 bases outside the gene matches. This CDR3 is 16 amino acids long. The CDR3 sequence: CASSYVQGVFSETQYF. CDR3 nucleotides: TGTGCCAGCAGTTACGTTCAGGGGGTATTTTCAGAGACCCAGTACTTC.

CDR3 nucleotide sequence: TGTGCCAGTACCGCCGGGACTAGCGGGGGCCCCCTCGAGCAGTTCTTC. It translates to CASTAGTSGGPLEQFF. This chain uses TRBV19 with TRBJ2-1; 14 bases match TRBD2. The ends lost 7 bases at V and 10 bases at J; junction bases unmatched: 12. The CDR3 runs 16 residues. CDR1 is LNHDA, CDR2 SQIVND, per germline (reference sequence).

The chain carries TRBV18 and TRBJ2-7; unclear D gene. CDR1 is KGHSH and CDR2 is LQKENI in the germline V gene. Trimming took 5 bases from V and 2 from J, leaving 7 bases between them. CDR3 length: 12 residues. The CDR3 spells CASSTETYEQYF. In nucleotides, the CDR3 is TGTGCCAGCTCAACAGAGACCTACGAGCAGTACTTC.